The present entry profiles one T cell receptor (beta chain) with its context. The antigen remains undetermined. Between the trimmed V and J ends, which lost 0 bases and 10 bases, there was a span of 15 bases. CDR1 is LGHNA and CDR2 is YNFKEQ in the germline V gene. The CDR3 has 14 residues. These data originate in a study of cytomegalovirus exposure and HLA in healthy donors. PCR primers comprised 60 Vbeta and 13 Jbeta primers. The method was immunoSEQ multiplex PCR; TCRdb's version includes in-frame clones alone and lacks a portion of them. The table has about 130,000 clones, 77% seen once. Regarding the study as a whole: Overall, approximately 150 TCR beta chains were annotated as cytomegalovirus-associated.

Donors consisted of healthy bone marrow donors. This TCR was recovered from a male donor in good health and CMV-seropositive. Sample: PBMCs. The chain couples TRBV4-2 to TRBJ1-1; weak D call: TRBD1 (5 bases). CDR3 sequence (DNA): TGTGCCAGCAGCCAAGAGTCCAGGGCTTTAGCAGCTTTCTTT. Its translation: CASSQESRALAAFF.